Listed below are T cell receptor beta chains from one sample, sequenced in a study of radiotherapy plus CTLA-4 blockade in lung cancer. Here immunoSEQ multiplex PCR was the method, and the copy in TCRdb shows in-frame clones only, minus some. Of 90,000 to 100,000 clones listed, approximately 80% are singletons. Here the sequenced sample was peripheral blood, taken from a patient treated with radiotherapy plus ipilimumab. The receptors were sampled from a human donor with non-small cell lung cancer that progressed on radiotherapy plus ipilimumab. CDR3s include the opening cysteine and the closing phenylalanine or tryptophan. D genes are given only for firm matches.

D: NA; J: TRBJ2-1; length: 15; V: TRBV5-1; DNA: TGCGCCAGCAGCCCCGGGACCCACGGCTACAATGAGCAGTTCTTC; CDR3: CASSPGTHGYNEQFF
D: TRBD1; J: TRBJ2-7; length: 16; V: TRBV15; DNA: TGTGCCACCAGCAGAGAGGGGGGACAGGGACATGGAGAGCAGTACTTC; CDR3: CATSREGGQGHGEQYF
D: TRBD1; J: TRBJ2-4; length: 13; V: TRBV28; DNA: TGTGCCAGCAGTTCCCCGCAGGGGGACATTCAGTACTTC; CDR3: CASSSPQGDIQYF
D: NA; J: TRBJ2-3; length: 14; V: TRBV6-5; DNA: TGTGCCAGCAGGGACGGCAGCCCCGCAAATACGCAGTATTTT; CDR3: CASRDGSPANTQYF
D: NA; J: TRBJ1-1; length: 12; V: TRBV2; DNA: TGTGCCAGCAGGGGTGGGGGCCCCGAAGCTTTCTTT; CDR3: CASRGGGPEAFF
D: NA; J: TRBJ1-2; length: 12; V: TRBV2; DNA: TGTGCCGGAGGGTCGGGACGCTATGGCTACACCTTC; CDR3: CAGGSGRYGYTF
D: TRBD1; J: TRBJ2-6; length: 18; V: TRBV4-1; DNA: TGCGCCAGCAGCCAAGACGGGGACAGGGGCTACTGGGCCAACGCCCTGACTTTC; CDR3: CASSQDGDRGYWANALTF
D: TRBD1; J: TRBJ1-5; length: 13; V: TRBV18; DNA: TGTGCCAGCTCCCAGGGGGCCGGTCAGCCCCAGCATTTT; CDR3: CASSQGAGQPQHF
D: NA; J: TRBJ2-5; length: 15; V: TRBV10-3; DNA: TGTGCCATCAGTGCAGTAGGCGAATTGGGAGAGACCCAGTACTTC; CDR3: CAISAVGELGETQYF
D: NA; J: TRBJ2-5; length: 12; V: TRBV11-2; DNA: TGTGCCAGCAGCTCAGGGTTCGAGACCCAGTACTTC; CDR3: CASSSGFETQYF
D: TRBD2; J: TRBJ2-3; length: 16; V: TRBV2; DNA: TGTGCCAGCAGTGACCTAGCGGGAGGGATTTTGAATACGCAGTATTTT; CDR3: CASSDLAGGILNTQYF